This TCR beta chain was sequenced in a study of cytomegalovirus exposure and HLA in healthy donors. The CDR3 spans 14 residues. CDR1 and CDR2 (germline): MDHEN, SYDVKM. The germline V and J ends were trimmed by 6 bases and 1 base, with 10 bases remaining between them. The PCR was carried out with 60 Vbeta primers and 13 Jbeta primers. Assay used: immunoSEQ multiplex PCR; TCRdb lists only in-frame clones, some missing. Among about 210,000 clones listed, approximately 86% were seen once. The V and J genes are TRBV28 and TRBJ1-5; a possible D gene is TRBD1 (6 bases). This TCR was recovered from a woman aged 25 to 39 in good health and CMV-seronegative. Sequencing used PBMCs. The CDR3 protein is CASRSGTSNQPQHF. CDR3 DNA sequence: TGTGCCAGCAGGTCCGGGACAAGCAATCAGCCCCAGCATTTT.